This is a list of T cell receptor beta chains from one sample in a study of blood T cell repertoires in COVID-19. TCRdb keeps only in-frame clones here, not all; method: immunoSEQ multiplex PCR. The repertoire holds about 380,000 clones, with approximately 90% as singletons. The sample taken for sequencing was PBMCs or T cells enriched from blood (not recorded which). Receptors originate from a young woman who had recovered from COVID-19. The CDR3 runs from the conserved cysteine through the conserved F or W. A D gene is named only where the DNA matches it firmly. Size is stated for part of the rows, as once, few or many counts, or as a class when the clone is expanded.

CDR3nt	CDR3aa	abundance	v_gene	j_gene	d_gene
TGTGCCTGGGGGCAAAGAGACACTGAAGCTTTCTTT	CAWGQRDTEAFF	NA	TRBV30	TRBJ1-1	NA
TGTGCCAGCAGCGCAGGCCGTATTGGGGGCTACACCTTC	CASSAGRIGGYTF	NA	TRBV7-2	TRBJ1-2	NA
TGTGCCAGCAGCCAGGCCTTGGCTGAGCAGTTCTTC	CASSQALAEQFF	few	TRBV7-6	TRBJ2-1	NA
TGTGCCAGCTCACCACTTATGCAGGGCAGCGGGGAGCTGTTTTTT	CASSPLMQGSGELFF	NA	TRBV18	TRBJ2-2	NA
TGTGCCAGCAGCTTAGGGGAGTCTGGGGCTTTCTTT	CASSLGESGAFF	NA	TRBV11-1	TRBJ1-1	NA
TGTGCCAGCAGCCCTCCCCTAGGGCGGGGGGGAGGCGAGCAGTTCTTC	CASSPPLGRGGGEQFF	few	TRBV9	TRBJ2-1	TRBD2
TGTGCCAGCCAGCCTCAGGGTTTCACTAATGAAAAACTGTTTTTT	CASQPQGFTNEKLFF	once	TRBV6-5	TRBJ1-4	NA
TGTGCCAGCAGTCCCCGGTGGCTAGCGGGGACCCGGGGGTTCTACGAGCAGTACTTC	CASSPRWLAGTRGFYEQYF	few	TRBV27	TRBJ2-7	TRBD2
TGTGCCAGCAGTTTGGACAGGTTCAATCAGCCCCAGCATTTT	CASSLDRFNQPQHF	NA	TRBV27	TRBJ1-5	TRBD1
TGTGCCAGCAGCTCCCAGAGGGTCAACTATGGCTACACCTTC	CASSSQRVNYGYTF	NA	TRBV5-4	TRBJ1-2	NA
TGTGCCAGCAGCCCTACAGGGCTCAGCACAGATACGCAGTATTTT	CASSPTGLSTDTQYF	once	TRBV3-1/TRBV3-2	TRBJ2-3	NA
TGTGCCAGCTTTGACAGGATAGGCCCCGGCTACACCTTC	CASFDRIGPGYTF	NA	TRBV19	TRBJ1-2	NA
TGTGCCAGCAGTTACGGGACAGGGAGGTCCCACGAGCAGTACTTC	CASSYGTGRSHEQYF	once	TRBV6-5	TRBJ2-7	TRBD1
TGTGCCAGCAGCTTGGGCGGTAACAAAGCATACGAGCAGTACTTC	CASSLGGNKAYEQYF	NA	TRBV5-4	TRBJ2-7	NA
TGTGCCTGGAGTGCACAGGGGAATACAGATACGCAGTATTTT	CAWSAQGNTDTQYF	NA	TRBV30	TRBJ2-3	TRBD1
TGTGCCAGCAGTTACACTGGGCAGAATCAGCCCCAGCATTTT	CASSYTGQNQPQHF	NA	TRBV6-5	TRBJ1-5	NA
TGTGCCAGCACCAAACAGGGGATCGATGAGCAGTTCTTC	CASTKQGIDEQFF	NA	TRBV12-3/TRBV12-4	TRBJ2-1	TRBD1
TGTGCCAGCAGCCGAGGGACTAGCGGGGTTAGCACCGGGGAGCTGTTTTTT	CASSRGTSGVSTGELFF	few	TRBV3-1/TRBV3-2	TRBJ2-2	TRBD2
TGTGCCATCAATGGCGGCTCCTCTCCCCAAGAGACCCAGTACTTC	CAINGGSSPQETQYF	few	TRBV10-3	TRBJ2-5	NA
TGCGCCAGCAGCTTGGATTGGGGCCCGTACGAGCAGTACTTC	CASSLDWGPYEQYF	NA	TRBV5-1	TRBJ2-7	NA
TGTGCCAGCAGTTATGCGGGGGACCAAGAGACCCAGTACTTC	CASSYAGDQETQYF	few	TRBV6-6	TRBJ2-5	TRBD2
TGTGCCAGCAGCTTAATTAGCGGGGGGTCATCAGATACGCAGTATTTT	CASSLISGGSSDTQYF	NA	TRBV7-3	TRBJ2-3	TRBD2
TGTGCCATCAGTGAGTTGGAGGACAACACTGAAGCTTTCTTT	CAISELEDNTEAFF	NA	TRBV10-3	TRBJ1-1	NA
TGTGCCAGCAGCTTTGCAGCCCCGACGGGGGGAGTGGGGGCCTATGGCTACACCTTC	CASSFAAPTGGVGAYGYTF	NA	TRBV11-2	TRBJ1-2	NA
TGTGCCAGCAGCGTAGGTCTCGGCTATGGCTACACCTTC	CASSVGLGYGYTF	NA	TRBV9	TRBJ1-2	NA